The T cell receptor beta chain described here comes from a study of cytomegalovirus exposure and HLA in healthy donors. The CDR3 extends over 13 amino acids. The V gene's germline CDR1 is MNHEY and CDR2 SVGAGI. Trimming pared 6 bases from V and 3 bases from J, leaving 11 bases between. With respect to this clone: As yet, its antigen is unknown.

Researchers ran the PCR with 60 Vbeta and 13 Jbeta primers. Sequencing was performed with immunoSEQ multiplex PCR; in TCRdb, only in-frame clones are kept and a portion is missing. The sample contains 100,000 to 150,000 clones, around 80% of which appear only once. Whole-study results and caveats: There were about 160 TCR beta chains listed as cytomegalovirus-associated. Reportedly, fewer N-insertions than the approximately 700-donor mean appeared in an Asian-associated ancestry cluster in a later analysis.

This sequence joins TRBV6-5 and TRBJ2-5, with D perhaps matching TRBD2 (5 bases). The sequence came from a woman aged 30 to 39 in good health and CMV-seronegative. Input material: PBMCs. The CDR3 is CASRTFGKETQYF. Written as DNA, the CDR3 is TGTGCCAGCAGAACTTTCGGGAAAGAGACCCAGTACTTC.